One T cell receptor (beta chain) is described in this entry. Its antigen is still unknown. Per the germline V gene, CDR1 is SQVTM and CDR2 is ANQGSEA. The CDR3 is 16 residues long. The V end was cut by 1 base, the J end by 1 base, with 15 bases between. The sample belongs to a study of T cells in localized non-small cell lung cancer. General study points: Greater blood T cell density accompanied longer overall survival. Analysis by sequencing included only one tumor region, so heterogeneity remains possible. A median of about 60 of the top 100 tumor clones appeared in adjacent lung, which was paired and uninvolved. Compared with tumor, uninvolved adjacent lung displayed greater T cell clonality, ranking highest overall.

TCRdb's copy holds only in-frame clones and misses some; the assay was immunoSEQ multiplex PCR. The sample holds around 90,000 clones, about 78% seen once. The V and J genes are TRBV29-1 and TRBJ2-3; D could derive from TRBD1 or TRBD2 (5 bases each). The specimen comprised PBMCs, sampled before any cancer treatment. This TCR came from a man between 40 and 70 years old with stage II squamous cell lung carcinoma. The CDR3 region has the DNA TGCAGCGTTGAAGCCCCGGGGCGCCCCGGCACAGATACGCAGTATTTT. It translates to CSVEAPGRPGTDTQYF.